This T cell receptor (beta chain) was observed in a study of OX40 agonist ivuxolimab in advanced cancers. Study conclusions and caveats: Patients with a partial response at 0.1-3.0 mg/kg had among the lowest clonal expansion.

Generated by immunoSEQ multiplex PCR, the TCRdb table keeps only in-frame clones and is missing some. The sample lists 65,000 to 70,000 clones, roughly 80% seen once, with about 0.41% in the top ten. The CDR3 loop spans 12 amino acids. Trimming removed 3 bases from V and 10 bases from J, with 12 bases in between. From germline, CDR1 is LNHDA and CDR2 SQIVND (reference sequence). For this clone: What it binds is not known.

This receptor was obtained from an adult with an advanced solid tumor such as melanoma, head and neck, liver or kidney cancer. The sequencing here drew on CD4+ or CD8+ T cells sorted from blood, taken in a trial of the OX40 agonist ivuxolimab. The J gene is TRBJ1-2, the V gene TRBV19; D is perhaps TRBD1 (6 bases). CDR3 loop: CASSIGTQVYTF. The CDR3 nucleotides read TGTGCCAGTAGTATTGGGACACAAGTCTACACCTTC.